This TCR beta chain was documented in a study of blood T cell repertoires in COVID-19. Overall study: Material from acute and convalescent COVID-19 was sourced from the United States, Italy and Spain. The cDNA or gDNA used as material had been derived from T cells, B-cell-depleted T cells, or PBMCs.

Original processing methods: Amplification with reference gene primers provided the estimates of nucleated cell counts. Data came from immunoSEQ multiplex PCR; TCRdb stores just in-frame clones and leaves some out. D and trimming come from the DNA, and the V and J calls and clone size come from that table. The repertoire consists of about 240,000 clones, with around four fifths occurring once and the leading ten covering about 2%. Trimming took off 0 bases at V and 0 bases at J, with 16 bases between the two ends. The CDR3 is 17 residues long. Germline CDR1 is SGHRS and CDR2 is YFSETQ. The chain recombines TRBV5-1 with TRBJ2-7, with D perhaps TRBD1 (6 bases). Sequencing input: peripheral blood. This receptor was obtained from a man aged 25 to 40 who had recovered from COVID-19. The CDR3 sequence is CASSLENTGKYSYEQYF. CDR3 DNA: TGCGCCAGCAGCTTGGAGAACACAGGGAAATACTCCTACGAGCAGTACTTC. Full variable domain (remainder filled in from reference TRBV5-1 and TRBJ2-7): KAGVTQTPRYLIKTRGQQVTLSCSPISGHRSVSWYQQTPGQGLQFLFEYFSETQRNKGNFPGRFSGRQFSNSRSEMNVSTLELGDSALYLCASSLENTGKYSYEQYFGPGTRLTVT.